This entry describes one TCR beta chain. Authors' processing steps: Reference gene primer amplification gave nucleated cell count estimates. Generated by immunoSEQ multiplex PCR, the TCRdb table keeps only in-frame clones and is missing some. The DNA gave D and trimming, while V, J and clone size come from that table. The table records a few hundred thousand clones, around nine tenths of them present only once. This record belongs to a study of blood T cell repertoires in COVID-19. Turning to the study itself: The origin of the acute and convalescent COVID-19 samples was the United States, Italy and Spain.

The V gene's germline CDR1 is LNHDA and CDR2 SQIVND (reference sequence). The V and J ends lost 9 bases and 4 bases respectively, with 15 bases between them. The CDR3 is 13 amino acids. This chain uses TRBV19 with TRBJ1-1, with D maybe TRBD1 (6 bases). Material for sequencing was peripheral blood. The TCR was taken from a man aged 55 to 69 with acute or convalescent COVID-19. CDR3 in DNA: TGTGCCAGCCGATTGTTACAGGGCACTGAAGCTTTCTTT. Its protein product is CASRLLQGTEAFF.